These 11 T cell receptor beta chains originate from one sample sequenced in a study of identical twins. MiXCR, run by TCRdb on the 5' RACE reads, gives a single entry per CDR3 protein. Of about 690,000 distinct CDR3 sequences listed, 21% were seen once; the top ten hold roughly 4%. The same sample was also studied in work on T cells expressing NK-cell markers.

Sequencing input: PBMCs. The receptors come from a woman younger than 30 in good health.

The genes are TRBV9 and TRBJ2-1, with TRBD2 matching 7 bases. Trimming took 2 bases from V and 2 from J; bases not matched to a gene: 4. This CDR3 comprises 15 residues. Germline loops: CDR1 SGDLS, CDR2 YYNGEE. This CDR3 reads CASSVTSAAYNEQFF. The CDR3 DNA reads as TGTGCCAGCAGCGTTACTAGCGCCGCCTACAATGAGCAGTTCTTC.

The V gene is TRBV5-1, the J gene TRBJ1-1; TRBD1 agrees at 8 bases. This CDR3 is built from 14 residues. The germline gives CDR1 SGHRS, CDR2 YFSETQ. V was clipped by 4 bases and J by 4 bases; unmatched bases: 6. CDR3 amino acids: CASSHTGGGTEAFF. The CDR3 region has the DNA TGCGCCAGCAGCCACACAGGGGGAGGCACTGAAGCTTTCTTT.

This clonotype has ten or more counts. The chain uses TRBV5-1 and TRBJ1-1; D call uncertain. The CDR3 sequence is 12 residues long. CDR1 is SGHRS and CDR2 is YFSETQ in the germline V gene. Trimming left V 3 bases short and J 3 bases short, with 6 bases between. In nucleotides, the CDR3 is TGCGCCAGCAGCTCCACCGACACTGAAGCTTTCTTT. It translates to CASSSTDTEAFF.

This clonotype came up many times. The chain couples TRBV24-1 to TRBJ2-1, with D perhaps matching TRBD2 (5 bases). The V and J ends lost 3 bases and 9 bases respectively, with 20 bases between them. The CDR3 is 16 residues long. Looked up from germline, CDR1 is KGHDR and CDR2 is SFDVKD. CDR3 amino acids: CATSDALTTMVGEQFF. As DNA, the CDR3 is TGTGCCACCAGTGATGCCCTGACTACAATGGTGGGTGAGCAGTTCTTC.

CDR3 region: CASSINQGSYEQYF. DNA for the CDR3: TGTGCCAGCAGCATCAACCAGGGATCGTACGAGCAGTACTTC. V usage is TRBV7-2 and J usage is TRBJ2-7; a weak D match, TRBD1 (5 bases). Trimming removed 5 bases at V and 4 bases at J, with 15 bases between. The CDR3 sequence is 14 residues long. Germline assignment: CDR1 SGHTA and CDR2 FQGNSA. Supplemented by reference TRBV7-2 and TRBJ2-7, the full variable domain reads GAGVSQSPSNKVTEKGKDVELRCDPISGHTALYWYRQSLGQGLEFLIYFQGNSAPDKSGLPSDRFSAERTGGSVSTLTIQRTQQEDSAVYLCASSINQGSYEQYFGPGTRLTVT.

The J gene is TRBJ2-1, the V gene TRBV7-8, with TRBD2 matching over 11 bases. With 0 bases clipped from V and 10 bases from J, the junction kept 5 bases outside the gene matches. The CDR3 sequence is 15 residues long. Germline V gene sequence: CDR1 SGHVS, CDR2 FQNEAQ. The CDR3 DNA reads as TGTGCCAGCAGCTTAGCTCAACGGACTAGCGGGGAGCAGTTCTTC. Protein: CASSLAQRTSGEQFF.

In this sample, this clonotype turned up a few times. This rearrangement joins TRBV30 to TRBJ2-3, with 7 bases matching TRBD2. Per the germline V gene, CDR1 is GTSNPN and CDR2 is SVGIG (reference sequence). V lost 3 bases, J lost 1 base, and 4 bases stayed unmatched. The CDR3 is 14 amino acids. The CDR3 region is CAWRDTSGTDTQYF. The DNA for the CDR3 is TGTGCCTGGAGGGACACTAGCGGCACAGATACGCAGTATTTT.

The chain recombines TRBV10-3 with TRBJ2-3, with D maybe TRBD2 (5 bases). V lost 0 bases and J lost 0, with 7 bases in between. Germline loops: CDR1 ENHRY, CDR2 SYGVKD. This CDR3 is 15 amino acids long. CDR3 amino acids: CAISESGLSTDTQYF. The CDR3 DNA reads TGTGCCATCAGTGAGTCTGGACTCAGCACAGATACGCAGTATTTT.

This clonotype was detected ten times or more. The V call is TRBV27, the J call TRBJ1-5, with D possibly being TRBD1 (5 bases). The CDR3 is 15 amino acids. Germline CDR1 and CDR2: MNHEY and SMNVEV (reference sequence). Trimming took 8 bases from V and 0 from J, leaving 14 bases between them. As DNA, the CDR3 is TGTGCCAGCCGCCCCGCCAGGGATAGCAATCAGCCCCAGCATTTT. Amino acid sequence: CASRPARDSNQPQHF.

The table lists this clonotype with a few counts. V gene TRBV5-1 combines with J gene TRBJ1-2; 8 bases map to TRBD1. Germline loops: CDR1 SGHRS, CDR2 YFSETQ. This CDR3 has 15 residues. Trimming cost V 5 bases and J 0 bases; bases outside gene matches: 6. The CDR3 nucleotides read TGCGCCAGCAGATTTGGACAGGGCACTAACTATGGCTACACCTTC. Translation gives CASRFGQGTNYGYTF.

This clonotype has a handful of counts. J is TRBJ1-2 and V is TRBV20-1; unclear D gene. The CDR3 runs to 12 residues. Trimming removed 5 bases from V and 2 bases from J, with 9 bases in between. Germline values: CDR1 DFQATT, CDR2 SNEGSKA (reference sequence). Here the CDR3 reads CSAGLGNYGYTF. CDR3 nucleotide sequence: TGCAGTGCTGGGTTGGGGAACTATGGCTACACCTTC.